Presented here are 9 T cell receptor beta chains from one specimen sequenced in a study of blood T cell repertoires in COVID-19. Using immunoSEQ multiplex PCR, the repertoire was profiled, and TCRdb retains in-frame clones only, with some absent. The repertoire holds 260,000 or so clones, with approximately 80% as singletons. Sample: peripheral blood. These receptor sequences come from a woman in her sixties or seventies with acute or convalescent COVID-19.

The chain is built from TRBV6-5 and TRBJ1-2; tentatively, D is TRBD1 (5 bases). The CDR3 is 14 residues long. CDR1 and CDR2 (germline): MNHEY, SVGAGI. V was pared by 5 bases and J by 4 bases, with 14 bases between. CDR3 nucleotide sequence: TGTGCCAGCAGTCCCCAGGGCCCCAGCTATGGCTACACCTTC. Amino acid sequence: CASSPQGPSYGYTF.

The chain combines TRBV2 with TRBJ1-2; D is perhaps TRBD1 (6 bases). This CDR3 is built from 15 residues. CDR1 and CDR2 (germline): SNHLY, FYNNEI. Trimming removed 6 bases from V and 4 bases from J, with 18 bases in between. For the CDR3, the DNA is TGTGCCAGCAGCATATCCAGGGGATTCGCCTATGGCTACACCTTC. This sequence encodes CASSISRGFAYGYTF.

The V gene is TRBV7-9, the J gene TRBJ2-1; 10 bases align to TRBD1. Germline V gene sequence: CDR1 SEHNR, CDR2 FQNEAQ (reference sequence). J was trimmed by 4 bases and V by 4 bases; bases with no gene match: 10. The CDR3 is 17 amino acids. The CDR3: CASSSRQGAALYNEQFF. The CDR3 DNA reads TGTGCCAGCAGCTCCAGACAGGGGGCAGCCCTATACAATGAGCAGTTCTTC.

The rearrangement joins TRBV7-2 to TRBJ2-5, with 7 positions matching TRBD2. The germline CDR1 and CDR2 sequences are SGHTA and FQGNSA. Trimming took 6 bases from V and 2 from J; bases not matched to a gene: 3. The CDR3 spans 13 residues. CDR3: CASRPSGQETQYF. The DNA of the CDR3 is TGTGCCAGCAGACCTAGCGGACAAGAGACCCAGTACTTC.

J is TRBJ1-2 and V is TRBV10-3; the D is unclear. V dropped 4 bases and J dropped 4 bases, with 16 bases sitting between them. The length of the CDR3 is 15 residues. Germline CDR1 reads ENHRY; CDR2 reads SYGVKD. The CDR3 sequence is CAISVIAGLAYGYTF. The CDR3 DNA follows: TGTGCCATCAGTGTTATCGCAGGACTCGCCTATGGCTACACCTTC.

V gene TRBV5-8 combines with J gene TRBJ1-3; D is ambiguous. V dropped 7 bases and J dropped 0 bases, with 14 bases sitting between them. The germline V gene encodes CDR1 SGHTS and CDR2 YDEGEE. The CDR3 spans 15 residues. This chain's CDR3 is CASQPRVFSGNTIYF. CDR3 nucleotides: TGTGCCAGCCAACCGCGGGTATTCTCTGGAAACACCATATATTTT.

The chain recombines TRBV6-6 with TRBJ1-3; unclear D gene. The germline V gene has CDR1 MNHNY and CDR2 SVGAGI (reference sequence). The CDR3 runs 13 residues. Trimming pared 4 bases from V and 0 bases from J, leaving 4 bases between. The CDR3 is CASSSGSGNTIYF. CDR3 nucleotide sequence: TGTGCCAGCAGTTCAGGCTCTGGAAACACCATATATTTT.

V usage is TRBV7-9 and J usage is TRBJ2-1, with TRBD1 matching 11 bases. The length of the CDR3 is 14 residues. CDR1 and CDR2 (germline): SEHNR, FQNEAQ (reference sequence). With V trimmed by 5 bases and J by 8 bases, 5 bases remained unmatched. For the CDR3, the DNA is TGTGCCAGCAGCCCCACGGGACAGGGGGATGAGCAGTTCTTC. It specifies CASSPTGQGDEQFF.

This clone showed up just once. The CDR3 DNA reads as TGTGCCAGCAGCCAAGTTCCCACGAACACCGGGGAGCTGTTTTTT. Amino acid sequence: CASSQVPTNTGELFF. The genes are TRBV14 and TRBJ2-2; D not certain. Between the trimmed V and J ends, which lost 1 base and 0 bases, there was a span of 6 bases. This CDR3 is 15 amino acids long. Per the germline V gene, CDR1 is SGHDN and CDR2 is FVKESK.